These 10 T cell receptor beta chains originate from one sample sequenced in a study of blood T cells in healthy people across ages. Together with a sample-barcoded 5' primer, a J-beta primer mix was included in a second PCR lasting roughly 6 to 12 cycles. TCRdb re-analysed the 5' RACE reads in MiXCR, keeping a single row per CDR3 protein. The sample comprises about 700,000 distinct CDR3 sequences, 32% of which are singletons, and approximately 15% rests with the top ten. The sequenced sample was blood. The receptor source for this set is an elderly woman in good health.

This clonotype was picked up many times. This chain links TRBV30 with TRBJ1-2; D remains ambiguous. CDR1 and CDR2 from the germline V gene are GTSNPN and SVGIG (reference sequence). This CDR3 has 11 residues. Trimming took off 1 base at V and 8 bases at J, with 8 bases between the two ends. The DNA for the CDR3 is TGTGCCTGGAGTGCGGTACACGGCTACACCTTC. Amino acid sequence: CAWSAVHGYTF.

The sample holds many counts of this clonotype. The V call is TRBV6-6, the J call TRBJ2-5, with TRBD2 identical over 10 bases. The V gene's germline CDR1 is MNHNY and CDR2 SVGAGI (reference sequence). V was clipped by 7 bases and J by 2 bases; unmatched bases: 10. There are 16 residues in the CDR3. The CDR3 protein is CASTDPTSGNQETQYF. The CDR3 region has the DNA TGTGCCAGCACTGACCCCACTAGCGGGAATCAAGAGACCCAGTACTTC.

This clonotype was counted at least ten times. J is TRBJ1-2 and V is TRBV7-2; TRBD1 agrees at 7 bases. CDR1 SGHTA and CDR2 FQGNSA come from the germline V gene. V shed 0 bases and J 4 bases; nucleotides not matched to a gene: 5. This CDR3 comprises 15 residues. The CDR3 DNA reads as TGTGCCAGCAGCTTAGCTAGGGGGCGTCTCTATGGCTACACCTTC. Protein sequence: CASSLARGRLYGYTF.

This clonotype was seen many times. The gene calls are TRBV4-1 and TRBJ1-1, with D perhaps matching TRBD1 (5 bases). The V end was cut by 1 base, the J end by 4 bases, with 10 bases between. Germline loops: CDR1 MGHRA, CDR2 YSYEKL. The CDR3 is 14 residues long. CDR3 in DNA: TGCGCCAGCAGCCAAGCAGGCGGGACCACTGAAGCTTTCTTT. Its translation: CASSQAGGTTEAFF.

This clonotype appeared a few times. CDR3 DNA: TGTGCCAGCAGTTTACAATGGACCCAGCATTTT. Amino acid sequence: CASSLQWTQHF. J is TRBJ1-5 and V is TRBV28; no clear D gene. The CDR3 consists of 11 residues. CDR1 and CDR2 from the germline V gene are MDHEN and SYDVKM. V gave up 2 bases and J gave up 11 bases, with 7 bases separating them.

The chain links TRBV20-1 to TRBJ2-1, with 11 bases identical to TRBD2. The ends lost 2 bases at V and 0 bases at J; junction bases unmatched: 15. The CDR3 has 20 residues. The germline CDR1 and CDR2 sequences are DFQATT and SNEGSKA (reference sequence). This CDR3 is CSARPFSGTSGKSSYNEQFF. The CDR3 bases are TGCAGTGCTAGACCCTTCTCCGGGACTAGCGGAAAAAGCTCCTACAATGAGCAGTTCTTC.

This clonotype occurred many times. The genes are TRBV9 and TRBJ1-2, with unresolved D. The V end was cut by 3 bases, the J end by 4 bases, with 10 bases between. Germline CDR1 reads SGDLS; CDR2 reads YYNGEE. The CDR3 loop spans 13 amino acids. CDR3 coding DNA: TGTGCCAGCAGCGGCCATGGATTCTATGGCTACACCTTC. This translates into CASSGHGFYGYTF. The full variable domain, with the rest looked up from reference TRBV9 and TRBJ1-2, is DSGVTQTPKHLITATGQRVTLRCSPRSGDLSVYWYQQSLDQGLQFLIQYYNGEERAKGNILERFSAQQFPDLHSELNLSSLELGDSALYFCASSGHGFYGYTFGSGTRLTVV.

This sequence joins TRBV19 and TRBJ2-3; 10 bases agree with TRBD2. CDR1 is LNHDA and CDR2 is SQIVND in the germline V gene (reference sequence). V shed 8 bases and J 3 bases; nucleotides not matched to a gene: 2. This CDR3 comprises 13 residues. This CDR3 reads CASASGGTDTQYF. CDR3 coding DNA: TGTGCCAGTGCTAGCGGGGGAACAGATACGCAGTATTTT.

This clonotype was observed many times. V gene TRBV9 combines with J gene TRBJ2-3; D unclear. The CDR3 contains 15 residues. Trimming took 0 bases from V and 4 from J, leaving 12 bases between them. Germline V gene sequence: CDR1 SGDLS, CDR2 YYNGEE. The CDR3 loop reads CASSVAGQGADTQYF. CDR3 DNA: TGTGCCAGCAGCGTAGCGGGCCAAGGCGCAGATACGCAGTATTTT.

J is TRBJ2-7 and V is TRBV28, with 12 bases identical to TRBD1. J was trimmed by 6 bases and V by 1 base; bases with no gene match: 4. CDR1 MDHEN and CDR2 SYDVKM come from the germline V gene. The CDR3 totals 15 residues. The DNA for the CDR3 is TGTGCCAGCAGTTTATCGGGACAGGGGGCGTCCGAGCAGTACTTC. Its protein product is CASSLSGQGASEQYF.